Following are 24 T cell receptor beta chains from one sample sequenced in a study of blood T cell repertoires in COVID-19. Sequenced by immunoSEQ multiplex PCR; TCRdb stores in-frame clones only, minus some. The sample carries about 120,000 clones, around three quarters recorded once. Specimen: peripheral blood. These receptors came from a man between 65 and 85 years old with acute or convalescent COVID-19.

The CDR3, as DNA: TGTGCCAGCAGGGGGACTAGCGGGAGTCCCGGGGAGCTGTTTTTT. Residues: CASRGTSGSPGELFF. V gene TRBV2 combines with J gene TRBJ2-2; 14 bases agree with TRBD2. CDR3 length equals 15 residues. The germline V gene encodes CDR1 SNHLY and CDR2 FYNNEI. V dropped 6 bases and J dropped 6; count of bases not matched to a gene: 3.

The rearrangement uses TRBV7-9 and TRBJ2-1, with 12 nucleotides matching TRBD2. The germline V gene encodes CDR1 SEHNR and CDR2 FQNEAQ (reference sequence). V was clipped by 5 bases and J by 0 bases; unmatched bases: 5. The CDR3 loop spans 17 amino acids. DNA for the CDR3: TGTGCCAGCAGCCTACTAGCGGGAGGTCGCTCCTACAATGAGCAGTTCTTC. This encodes CASSLLAGGRSYNEQFF.

This chain joins TRBV5-8 and TRBJ2-1; perhaps TRBD2 as D (5 bases). V shed 1 base and J shed 0 bases, with 20 bases lying between them. Germline CDR1 and CDR2: SGHTS and YDEGEE. The CDR3 is made up of 19 amino acids. CDR3 DNA sequence: TGTGCCAGCAGCTTGAGAGGGATTAGCTGGCGGAGCTCCTACAATGAGCAGTTCTTC. Its protein is CASSLRGISWRSSYNEQFF.

The chain joins TRBV2 to TRBJ2-7; TRBD2 matches at 10 bases. The junction had 8 bases not matched to a gene; V was cut back by 7 bases and J by 5 bases. This CDR3 spans 14 amino acids. Germline V gene lookup returns CDR1 SNHLY and CDR2 FYNNEI. DNA for the CDR3: TGTGCCAGCACAAAGCGGGAGGGGCGAAACGAGCAGTACTTC. It encodes CASTKREGRNEQYF. The full variable domain, in which reference TRBV2 and TRBJ2-7 provide the parts outside the CDR3, is EPEVTQTPSHQVTQMGQEVILRCVPISNHLYFYWYRQILGQKVEFLVSFYNNEISEKSEIFDDQFSVERPDGSNFTLKIRSTKLEDSAMYFCASTKREGRNEQYFGPGTRLTVT.

This chain links TRBV2 with TRBJ2-5, with TRBD2 identical over 13 bases. The length of the CDR3 is 14 residues. Germline V lookup: CDR1 SNHLY, CDR2 FYNNEI. With V trimmed by 3 bases and J by 5 bases, 0 bases remained unmatched. The CDR3 sequence is CASSETSGRETQYF. DNA for the CDR3: TGTGCCAGCAGTGAGACTAGCGGGAGGGAGACCCAGTACTTC.

This clone was counted once. Germline is not matched at one junction end, which may reflect a read error. This rearrangement joins TRBV7-9 to TRBJ2-7; D not certain. Germline CDR1 reads SEHNR; CDR2 reads FQNEAQ (reference sequence). CDR3 size: 12 residues. In nucleotides, the CDR3 is TGTGCCAGCAGCTTACTGCAGGCCCTTCCCTCTTTC. Translation: CASSLLQALPSF.

This chain links TRBV28 with TRBJ2-6; D is unclear. V gave up 5 bases and J gave up 1 base, with 9 bases separating them. The CDR3 totals 15 residues. CDR1 is MDHEN, CDR2 SYDVKM, per germline. CDR3 loop: CASSHRRSGANVLTF. CDR3 nucleotides: TGTGCCAGCAGTCACCGGAGATCTGGGGCCAACGTCCTGACTTTC.

The chain links TRBV19 to TRBJ1-4; D ambiguous. V lost 7 bases and J lost 2, with 14 bases in between. CDR1 LNHDA and CDR2 SQIVND come from the germline V gene (reference sequence). The CDR3 is 15 amino acids. CDR3 residues: CASTMRDSTNEKLFF. In DNA, the CDR3 is TGTGCCAGTACCATGAGGGATTCGACTAATGAAAAACTGTTTTTT.

This chain joins TRBV6-5 and TRBJ2-7; 10 nucleotides match TRBD1. With V trimmed by 4 bases and J by 2 bases, 2 bases remained unmatched. The CDR3 has 14 residues. Germline values: CDR1 MNHEY, CDR2 SVGAGI. The CDR3 protein is CASSFDRGPYEQYF. DNA for the CDR3: TGTGCCAGCAGTTTCGACAGGGGGCCCTACGAGCAGTACTTC.

This rearrangement joins TRBV11-2 to TRBJ1-5, with 9 bases that match TRBD1. V trimming: 5 bases; J trimming: 3 bases; junction bases outside the gene matches: 5. This CDR3 comprises 15 residues. CDR1 and CDR2 from the germline V gene are SGHAT and FQNNGV. This chain's CDR3 is CASSPRTGDNQPQHF. In DNA, the CDR3 is TGTGCCAGCAGCCCCAGGACAGGGGACAATCAGCCCCAGCATTTT.

J is TRBJ2-7 and V is TRBV6-2 or TRBV6-3; possible D gene TRBD2, 7 bases. CDR1 and CDR2 from the germline V gene are MNHEY and SVGEGT. This CDR3 is built from 14 residues. The germline V and J ends were trimmed by 2 bases and 2 bases, with 10 bases remaining between them. CDR3 sequence (DNA): TGTGCCAGCAGTTACGGGGGGGCACCCTACGAGCAGTACTTC. This gives the protein CASSYGGAPYEQYF.

The gene calls are TRBV19 and TRBJ2-1, with 9 bases that match TRBD2. The CDR3 extends over 16 amino acids. From germline, CDR1 is LNHDA and CDR2 SQIVND (reference sequence). The ends lost 4 bases at V and 6 bases at J; junction bases unmatched: 10. This chain's CDR3 is CASSTMGLAPSNEQFF. CDR3 DNA: TGTGCCAGTAGTACTATGGGACTAGCTCCATCCAATGAGCAGTTCTTC.

V gene TRBV6-2 or TRBV6-3 combines with J gene TRBJ2-3, with D perhaps matching TRBD1 (6 bases). Germline lookup yields CDR1 MNHEY and CDR2 SVGEGT. CDR3 length equals 15 residues. V lost 5 bases, J lost 2 bases, and 14 bases lay in between. Written as DNA, the CDR3 is TGTGCCAGCAGTGGGGACATAGGGTCCACAGATACGCAGTATTTT. Its translation: CASSGDIGSTDTQYF.

V usage is TRBV30 and J usage is TRBJ1-3; D remains ambiguous. The CDR3 has 13 amino acids. The V gene's germline CDR1 is GTSNPN and CDR2 SVGIG (reference sequence). Trimming left V 5 bases short and J 2 bases short, with 10 bases between. CDR3 DNA sequence: TGTGCCTGGTCTACCGCCCCTGGAAACACCATATATTTT. This translates into CAWSTAPGNTIYF.

The rearrangement joins TRBV6-5 to TRBJ2-1; TRBD2 is a possible D gene (6 bases). The CDR3 consists of 15 residues. Germline CDR1 MNHEY, CDR2 SVGAGI. V was pared by 6 bases and J by 9 bases, with 21 bases between. CDR3 in amino acids: CASRKTSLLSGEQFF. CDR3 nucleotides: TGTGCCAGCAGGAAGACTAGTCTGCTCTCTGGTGAGCAGTTCTTC.

The chain joins TRBV20-1 to TRBJ2-7, with D perhaps TRBD2 (5 bases). The CDR3 is 11 residues long. Germline V CDR1 and CDR2: DFQATT, SNEGSKA (reference sequence). V shed 6 bases and J shed 5 bases, with 11 bases lying between them. The CDR3 DNA reads as TGCAGTGCCCTCCGAGGGCACGAGCAGTACTTC. It translates to CSALRGHEQYF.

V gene TRBV4-2 combines with J gene TRBJ2-2, with 13 bases aligning to TRBD2. The germline CDR1 and CDR2 sequences are LGHNA and YNFKEQ. The J segment lost 8 bases and the V segment lost 6 bases, leaving 3 bases of the junction unmatched. The CDR3 covers 14 residues. CDR3 DNA sequence: TGTGCCAGCAGTACTAGCGGGAGGGATGGGGAGCTGTTTTTT. It yields the protein CASSTSGRDGELFF.

This rearrangement joins TRBV28 to TRBJ2-7; TRBD2 aligns across 12 bases. The V and J ends lost 6 bases and 0 bases, in that order; junction bases with no gene match: 6. The CDR3 loop spans 16 amino acids. The germline CDR1 and CDR2 sequences are MDHEN and SYDVKM. The CDR3 sequence is CASSRGTSGSSYEQYF. CDR3 bases: TGTGCCAGCAGCCGAGGGACTAGCGGGTCCTCCTACGAGCAGTACTTC.

This chain joins TRBV7-2 and TRBJ2-7; 9 bases fit TRBD2. This CDR3 comprises 15 residues. The J segment lost 7 bases and the V segment lost 1 base, leaving 8 bases of the junction unmatched. CDR1 is SGHTA and CDR2 is FQGNSA in the germline V gene. CDR3: CASSLVAGSGGEQYF. The CDR3 nucleotides read TGTGCCAGCAGCTTAGTTGCGGGGAGCGGGGGGGAGCAGTACTTC.

This clone was detected a few times. V is TRBV19 and J is TRBJ1-2; a possible D gene is TRBD1 (5 bases). Germline V gene sequence: CDR1 LNHDA, CDR2 SQIVND (reference sequence). V lost 7 bases and J 4 bases, leaving 16 bases between the germline ends. The CDR3 contains 14 residues. The chain's CDR3 is CASTPGGTSYGYTF. Here the CDR3 DNA reads TGTGCCAGTACCCCGGGAGGGACGAGCTATGGCTACACCTTC. The entire variable domain, with the rest obtained from reference TRBV19 and TRBJ1-2, is as follows: DGGITQSPKYLFRKEGQNVTLSCEQNLNHDAMYWYRQDPGQGLRLIYYSQIVNDFQKGDIAEGYSVSREKKESFPLTVTSAQKNPTAFYLCASTPGGTSYGYTFGSGTRLTVV.

This clone was recorded only once. V and J are TRBV19 and TRBJ1-1; D not certain. This CDR3 spans 13 amino acids. Trimming pared 1 base from V and 1 base from J, leaving 4 bases between. Per germline, CDR1 LNHDA and CDR2 SQIVND (reference sequence). DNA for the CDR3: TGTGCCAGTAGTATAGGAGCGAACACTGAAGCTTTCTTT. Its translation: CASSIGANTEAFF.

This clone came up a few times. The chain has TRBV7-8 and TRBJ1-2, with 7 bases aligning to TRBD1. The CDR3 sequence is 16 residues long. V shed 1 base and J 0 bases; nucleotides not matched to a gene: 5. Germline-derived CDR1 and CDR2 are SGHVS and FQNEAQ. CDR3 region: CASSLGQGTANYGYTF. The CDR3 region has the DNA TGTGCCAGCAGCTTAGGACAGGGTACGGCTAACTATGGCTACACCTTC.

In this sample, this clone turned up once. The chain is built from TRBV11-2 and TRBJ2-7, with unresolved D. Germline-derived CDR1 and CDR2 are SGHAT and FQNNGV. The CDR3 has 14 residues. Trimming shortened V by 2 bases and J by 4 bases, and 12 bases separated the two germline ends. DNA of the CDR3: TGTGCCAGCAGCTTAAACTCTCGCCGATACGAGCAGTACTTC. It specifies CASSLNSRRYEQYF.

The chain links TRBV3-1 (or the pseudogene TRBV3-2) to TRBJ2-7; D is undetermined. In germline, CDR1 is LGHDT, CDR2 YNNKEL (reference sequence). V lost 1 base and J lost 6, with 4 bases in between. The CDR3 runs to 11 residues. The CDR3 bases are TGTGCCAGCAGCCAAGCCGGCGAGCAGTACTTC. This encodes CASSQAGEQYF.